A selection of T cell receptor beta chains follows, all from one sample in a study of blood T cell repertoires in COVID-19. Produced via immunoSEQ multiplex PCR; TCRdb's table is partial and in-frame only. The sample records roughly 220,000 clones, around 83% being singletons. Sequenced sample: PBMCs or T cells enriched from blood (not recorded which). These receptors all stem from a woman in her thirties or forties who had recovered from COVID-19. CDR3s include the opening cysteine and the closing phenylalanine or tryptophan. D genes are given only for firm matches. Clone sizes are given selectively: once, few, many, or a class where the clone is expanded.

TRBJ2-5	NA	TRBD2	TRBV20-1	CSASQPGLAGQETQYF	TGCAGTGCTAGTCAACCGGGACTAGCGGGGCAAGAGACCCAGTACTTC
TRBJ1-3	NA	TRBD1	TRBV25-1	CASSIMTGGPGNTIYF	TGTGCCAGCAGTATTATGACAGGGGGACCTGGAAACACCATATATTTT
TRBJ2-3	NA	TRBD2	TRBV5-1	CASSLGLAGASTDTQYF	TGCGCCAGCAGCTTGGGACTAGCGGGAGCGAGCACAGATACGCAGTATTTT
TRBJ1-2	NA	NA	TRBV5-6	CASSLDPWGGPYGYTF	TGTGCCAGCAGCTTGGATCCATGGGGGGGGCCCTATGGCTACACCTTC
TRBJ2-1	NA	NA	TRBV5-4	CASSRGGLADPTEQFF	TGTGCCAGCAGCAGGGGGGGGCTAGCGGACCCCACTGAGCAGTTCTTC
TRBJ2-7	once	NA	TRBV29-1	CSVVKRAGKYEQYF	TGCAGCGTTGTTAAACGGGCAGGGAAGTACGAGCAGTACTTC
TRBJ1-1	NA	TRBD1	TRBV7-6	CASSLVNLGGSGNTEAFF	TGTGCCAGCAGCTTAGTTAATTTAGGGGGCTCGGGGAACACTGAAGCTTTCTTT
TRBJ2-5	NA	TRBD1	TRBV6-5	CASRRTGEIQTQYF	TGTGCCAGCCGCCGGACAGGGGAGATACAGACCCAGTACTTC
TRBJ2-1	NA	TRBD2	TRBV27	CASSPAGRLDEQFF	TGTGCCAGCAGTCCTGCCGGGAGGTTGGATGAGCAGTTCTTC
TRBJ1-1	NA	NA	TRBV18	CASSPERTEAFF	TGTGCCAGCTCACCAGAGCGGACTGAAGCTTTCTTT
TRBJ2-7	NA	NA	TRBV5-6	CASSFRGTDEQYF	TGTGCCAGCAGCTTCCGGGGGACGGACGAGCAGTACTTC
TRBJ2-1	NA	TRBD2	TRBV5-6	CASRRGGLVNEQFF	TGTGCCAGCAGGCGGGGGGGTTTGGTTAATGAGCAGTTCTTC
TRBJ1-5	NA	TRBD1	TRBV2	CASSQIPGTGNQPQHF	TGTGCCAGCAGCCAAATCCCCGGGACAGGGAATCAGCCCCAGCATTTT